The next 32 T cell receptor beta chains were all read from a single sample in a study of response to subunit inactivated influenza vaccine. TCRdb re-called the RT-PCR reads with MiXCR, one entry per CDR3 protein. The table lists hundreds of thousands of distinct CDR3 sequences, approximately 11% of them singletons. The same sample was also used in a study of T cells expressing NK-cell markers. As that report states: 5'RACE template switching with UMIs produced the TCR beta cDNA.

This material consisted of PBMCs from blood, taken on the day of vaccination. The origin of the receptors is a man aged 50-59 years who received an inactivated influenza vaccine.

The rearrangement joins TRBV14 to TRBJ2-7; a weak D match, TRBD2 (6 bases). The CDR3 totals 14 residues. Trimming took off 4 bases at V and 0 bases at J, with 10 bases between the two ends. The germline V gene encodes CDR1 SGHDN and CDR2 FVKESK. The DNA of the CDR3 is TGTGCCAGCAGCCGGCGGGGTAGCTCCTACGAGCAGTACTTC. Its protein product is CASSRRGSSYEQYF. The full variable domain, completed using reference TRBV14 and TRBJ2-7, is EAGVTQFPSHSVIEKGQTVTLRCDPISGHDNLYWYRRVMGKEIKFLLHFVKESKQDESGMPNNRFLAERTGGTYSTLKVQPAELEDSGVYFCASSRRGSSYEQYFGPGTRLTVT.

The sample holds a few counts of this clonotype. This sequence joins TRBV6-2 or TRBV6-3 and TRBJ2-1; D gene uncertain. Between the trimmed V and J ends, which lost 7 bases and 9 bases, there was a span of 19 bases. This CDR3 contains 14 residues. Germline loops: CDR1 MNHEY, CDR2 SVGEGT. For the CDR3, the DNA is TGTGCCAGCACCGCCGCCTTCCCTTTCGGTGAGCAGTTCTTC. Translating it yields CASTAAFPFGEQFF.

This clonotype was seen a few times. This sequence joins TRBV10-3 and TRBJ1-4; 8 positions agree with TRBD1. Per the germline V gene, CDR1 is ENHRY and CDR2 is SYGVKD. V lost 10 bases and J lost 6; bases outside the gene matches: 4. The CDR3 totals 12 residues. Written as DNA, the CDR3 is TGTGCCACCTCAGGGGGCGATGAAAAACTGTTTTTT. Translated, it gives CATSGGDEKLFF.

The chain uses TRBV18 and TRBJ2-7; 11 nucleotides align to TRBD2. Germline V gene data show CDR1 as KGHSH and CDR2 as LQKENI. Trimming removed 6 bases from V and 10 bases from J; junction bases left unmatched: 14. The CDR3 length is 15 residues. The CDR3 nucleotides read TGTGCCAGCTCGCCTCCGGCCCTAGCGGGAGGAACACAGTACTTC. Protein product: CASSPPALAGGTQYF.

This clonotype has just a few counts. V gene TRBV7-9 combines with J gene TRBJ2-1; possibly TRBD1 for D (5 bases). The CDR3 extends over 13 amino acids. Trimming took 4 bases from V and 5 from J, leaving 9 bases between them. Germline V gives CDR1 SEHNR, CDR2 FQNEAQ (reference sequence). CDR3: CASSSLQDNEQFF. The DNA of the CDR3 is TGTGCCAGCAGCTCCCTACAGGACAATGAGCAGTTCTTC.

This clonotype showed up just a few times. This chain connects TRBV28 to TRBJ2-1, with 7 bases aligning to TRBD1. Germline assignment: CDR1 MDHEN and CDR2 SYDVKM. V shed 2 bases and J 5 bases; nucleotides not matched to a gene: 12. The CDR3 spans 17 residues. The CDR3 bases are TGTGCCAGCAGTTTAAGCCACGGGACAGATTCTCACAATGAGCAGTTCTTC. This gives the protein CASSLSHGTDSHNEQFF.

The table lists this clonotype with a few counts. The V call is TRBV15, the J call TRBJ2-1; 8 bases are shared with TRBD2. J was trimmed by 6 bases and V by 0 bases; bases with no gene match: 7. CDR3 length: 16 amino acids. CDR1 is LNHNV, CDR2 YYDKDF, per germline (reference sequence). CDR3 coding DNA: TGTGCCACCAGCAGAGACCCGCCAACTAGCGGCAATGAGCAGTTCTTC. Its translation: CATSRDPPTSGNEQFF.

This clonotype has more than one count but fewer than ten. The J gene is TRBJ2-1, the V gene TRBV5-1; D is possibly TRBD1 (5 bases). Germline values: CDR1 SGHRS, CDR2 YFSETQ. This CDR3 comprises 16 residues. V was pared by 0 bases and J by 0 bases, with 10 bases between. The CDR3 DNA is TGCGCCAGCAGCTTGGAGGGGTTACTCTCCTACAATGAGCAGTTCTTC. Protein: CASSLEGLLSYNEQFF.

In this sample, this clonotype turned up a few times. V and J are TRBV20-1 and TRBJ1-2; TRBD1 aligns across 8 bases. This CDR3 is built from 13 residues. The V and J ends lost 3 bases and 6 bases, in that order; junction bases with no gene match: 6. Germline V gives CDR1 DFQATT, CDR2 SNEGSKA (reference sequence). The CDR3 region is CSARRGQGHGYTF. DNA for the CDR3: TGCAGTGCTAGGAGAGGACAGGGTCATGGCTACACCTTC.

This clonotype turned up a few times. The chain employs TRBV29-1 and TRBJ2-7; tentative D call: TRBD2 (6 bases). Per the germline V gene, CDR1 is SQVTM and CDR2 is ANQGSEA. The CDR3 loop spans 13 amino acids. V shed 0 bases and J shed 6 bases, with 12 bases lying between them. This CDR3 reads CSVEDPREGEQYF. The CDR3 DNA reads as TGCAGCGTTGAAGATCCGCGGGAAGGCGAGCAGTACTTC.

This clonotype was detected a few times. The V gene is TRBV20-1, the J gene TRBJ2-7, with 8 bases that match TRBD2. Germline assignment: CDR1 DFQATT and CDR2 SNEGSKA (reference sequence). Germline trimming cut 3 bases from V and 6 bases from J; bases unmatched to any gene: 10. CDR3 length equals 14 residues. The DNA for the CDR3 is TGCAGTGCTAGTCGGGGAGCGGGGGTTACCGAGCAGTACTTC. Translation gives CSASRGAGVTEQYF.

This clonotype has a handful of counts. The J gene is TRBJ2-1, the V gene TRBV7-9; 8 bases are a match to TRBD1. The CDR3 runs to 12 residues. J was trimmed by 13 bases and V by 5 bases; bases with no gene match: 7. Per germline, CDR1 SEHNR and CDR2 FQNEAQ (reference sequence). CDR3 DNA: TGTGCCAGCAGCGGGCGGACAGGGATCCAGTTCTTC. Protein sequence: CASSGRTGIQFF.

This clonotype was recorded many times. The chain is built from TRBV14 and TRBJ1-1, with a possible D match to TRBD1 (5 bases). V was clipped by 4 bases and J by 0 bases, with 12 bases between them. The germline gives CDR1 SGHDN, CDR2 FVKESK. The CDR3 extends over 15 amino acids. CDR3 bases: TGTGCCAGCAGCCGGGCAGGGATCATGAACACTGAAGCTTTCTTT. As protein: CASSRAGIMNTEAFF.

This clonotype was observed a few times. This sequence joins TRBV12-3 or TRBV12-4 and TRBJ2-3; TRBD2 is a possible D gene (5 bases). The CDR3 has 15 residues. V was pared by 7 bases and J by 2 bases, with 16 bases between. This chain's CDR3 is CASNLWEKTTDTQYF. In nucleotides, the CDR3 is TGTGCCAGCAATCTTTGGGAGAAAACCACAGATACGCAGTATTTT.

This clonotype was observed a few times. The chain recombines TRBV5-1 with TRBJ2-7, with D possibly TRBD1 on 6 matching bases. The germline CDR1 and CDR2 sequences are SGHRS and YFSETQ. V lost 4 bases and J lost 1, with 18 bases in between. This CDR3 has 16 residues. CDR3 in amino acids: CASSPGYKQGSYEQYF. In DNA, the CDR3 is TGCGCCAGCAGCCCCGGATATAAACAGGGTTCCTACGAGCAGTACTTC.

This sequence joins TRBV10-1 and TRBJ2-5; maybe TRBD2 (7 bases). The CDR3 is 15 amino acids. The ends were cut back, 4 bases at V and 4 bases at J, with 16 bases in the middle. The germline V gene has CDR1 WNHNN and CDR2 SYGVQD (reference sequence). The CDR3 nucleotides read TGCGCCAGCAGTGCGAACCGGGGGGCCCCAGAGACCCAGTACTTC. Translating gives CASSANRGAPETQYF.

Here the CDR3 DNA reads TGTGCCAGCAGCTTACTCTCCGGGGCCAACGAGCAGTACTTC. Translation gives CASSLLSGANEQYF. This rearrangement joins TRBV7-9 to TRBJ2-7, with D possibly being TRBD1 or TRBD2 (5 bases each). Per the germline V gene, CDR1 is SEHNR and CDR2 is FQNEAQ (reference sequence). This CDR3 is 14 amino acids long. V lost 2 bases and J 5 bases, leaving 13 bases between the germline ends.

This rearrangement joins TRBV28 to TRBJ2-4; either TRBD1 or TRBD2 may supply D (5 bases each). This CDR3 comprises 16 residues. V was clipped by 5 bases and J by 5 bases, with 19 bases between them. Germline CDR1 MDHEN, CDR2 SYDVKM. The CDR3 nucleotides read TGTGCCAGCAGTCCCACAAGTGGGGGAAGCCAAAACATTCAGTACTTC. It is translated as CASSPTSGGSQNIQYF.

The chain links TRBV27 to TRBJ1-5, with D possibly matching TRBD1 (6 bases). Trimming cost V 4 bases and J 9 bases, with 10 bases left between them. CDR3 size: 12 residues. Germline V lookup: CDR1 MNHEY, CDR2 SMNVEV (reference sequence). CDR3 DNA: TGTGCCAGCAGTTCAGAAGGGGGGCCCCAGCATTTT. Amino acid sequence: CASSSEGGPQHF.

This clonotype appeared a few times. The V and J genes are TRBV12-5 and TRBJ2-1, with 7 bases that match TRBD2. After removal of 5 bases from V and 6 bases from J, the junction contained 7 bases not matched to a gene. Germline loops: CDR1 LGHNT, CDR2 FRNRAP. The CDR3 contains 14 residues. The CDR3 loop reads CASGRTSGPNEQFF. The CDR3 DNA follows: TGTGCTAGTGGTAGGACTAGTGGGCCCAATGAGCAGTTCTTC.

Notes on this clonotype: Germline is not matched at one junction end, which may reflect a read error. The CDR3 nucleotides read TGCTCCAGCAGCCAAGATAGGGCAAATACGCAGTATTTT. Protein: CSSSQDRANTQYF. The rearrangement uses TRBV4-1 and TRBJ2-3; D not resolved. The CDR3 sequence is 13 residues long. CDR1 is MGHRA, CDR2 YSYEKL, per germline.

The chain has TRBV20-1 and TRBJ2-5; 8 bases are a match to TRBD2. Germline values: CDR1 DFQATT, CDR2 SNEGSKA (reference sequence). V lost 6 bases and J lost 5; bases outside the gene matches: 8. The CDR3 runs 13 residues. CDR3 protein: CSADGREFETQYF. Written as DNA, the CDR3 is TGCAGTGCGGACGGGAGGGAGTTTGAGACCCAGTACTTC.

The CDR3 protein is CASTPSRTTRSFGQYF. The CDR3, as DNA: TGTGCCAGCACCCCTTCCCGTACTACTAGGTCGTTCGGGCAGTACTTC. The J gene is TRBJ2-7, the V gene TRBV2; TRBD2 might be the D (5 bases). Trimming left V 7 bases short and J 9 bases short, with 28 bases between. The CDR3 covers 16 residues. Germline CDR1 SNHLY, CDR2 FYNNEI.

V gene TRBV29-1 combines with J gene TRBJ2-2; the match to TRBD2 covers 8 bases. Germline V gene data show CDR1 as SQVTM and CDR2 as ANQGSEA. The CDR3 spans 15 residues. After removal of 4 bases from V and 5 bases from J, the junction contained 9 bases not matched to a gene. Here the CDR3 reads CSVVGGLEGTGELFF. The DNA for the CDR3 is TGCAGCGTTGTAGGGGGACTAGAGGGGACCGGGGAGCTGTTTTTT.

This clonotype was counted a few times. The chain uses TRBV20-1 and TRBJ2-5; 10 bases are a match to TRBD2. Per the germline V gene, CDR1 is DFQATT and CDR2 is SNEGSKA (reference sequence). Trimming cost V 4 bases and J 4 bases; bases outside gene matches: 9. The CDR3 has 15 residues. CDR3 protein: CSAKAGGFWVETQYF. CDR3 DNA sequence: TGCAGTGCTAAAGCGGGGGGGTTCTGGGTAGAGACCCAGTACTTC.

The sample holds many counts of this clonotype. V and J are TRBV7-9 and TRBJ1-1; D gene uncertain. V shed 1 base and J shed 4 bases, with 10 bases lying between them. This CDR3 has 14 amino acids. Germline V CDR1 and CDR2: SEHNR, FQNEAQ (reference sequence). The CDR3 sequence is CASSLEGFRTEAFF. The CDR3 coding sequence is TGTGCCAGCAGCTTAGAAGGATTCCGCACTGAAGCTTTCTTT. The full variable domain, its missing parts supplied by reference TRBV7-9 and TRBJ1-1, is DTGVSQNPRHKITKRGQNVTFRCDPISEHNRLYWYRQTLGQGPEFLTYFQNEAQLEKSRLLSDRFSAERPKGSFSTLEIQRTEQGDSAMYLCASSLEGFRTEAFFGQGTRLTVV.

This clonotype has just a few counts. The chain combines TRBV20-1 with TRBJ2-3, with 11 nucleotides matching TRBD2. The CDR3 extends over 16 amino acids. Trimming cost V 1 base and J 3 bases; bases outside gene matches: 6. Germline V gene sequence: CDR1 DFQATT, CDR2 SNEGSKA (reference sequence). This CDR3 reads CSARGIGTSGTDTQYF. DNA of the CDR3: TGCAGTGCTAGAGGGATAGGGACTAGCGGAACAGATACGCAGTATTTT.

V gene TRBV7-2 combines with J gene TRBJ2-7; no clear D. The CDR3 spans 15 residues. Germline CDR1 and CDR2: SGHTA and FQGNSA. Trimming removed 5 bases at V and 0 bases at J, with 14 bases between. CDR3 sequence (DNA): TGTGCCAGCAGCCAAGGGCCTACGAGCTCCTACGAGCAGTACTTC. Translated, it gives CASSQGPTSSYEQYF.

This clonotype has only a few counts. The V and J genes are TRBV24-1 and TRBJ2-1; D might be TRBD1 (5 bases). Trimming took off 4 bases at V and 7 bases at J, with 10 bases between the two ends. This CDR3 comprises 13 residues. Germline V gene data show CDR1 as KGHDR and CDR2 as SFDVKD. The CDR3 region is CATSDKRQNEQFF. DNA for the CDR3: TGTGCCACCAGTGACAAACGACAGAATGAGCAGTTCTTC.

V usage is TRBV2 and J usage is TRBJ1-2; D is possibly TRBD1 (5 bases). V lost 0 bases and J lost 0, with 20 bases in between. Germline CDR1 is SNHLY and CDR2 is FYNNEI. The CDR3 is 19 residues long. CDR3 in amino acids: CASSEALWDAQGANYGYTF. CDR3 coding DNA: TGTGCCAGCAGTGAAGCGCTTTGGGACGCTCAGGGAGCTAACTATGGCTACACCTTC.

At least ten counts were recorded for this clonotype. CDR3 protein: CASWDSLFGGELFF. The CDR3 nucleotides read TGTGCCAGTTGGGACAGTCTCTTTGGCGGGGAGCTGTTTTTT. This chain uses TRBV19 with TRBJ2-2, with TRBD1 identical over 7 bases. The junction had 10 bases not matched to a gene; V was cut back by 8 bases and J by 7 bases. Germline-derived CDR1 and CDR2 are LNHDA and SQIVND (reference sequence). The CDR3 is made up of 14 amino acids.

This clonotype was seen only a few times. The chain recombines TRBV6-2 or TRBV6-3 with TRBJ2-7; TRBD2 aligns across 7 bases. This CDR3 contains 15 residues. CDR1 MNHEY and CDR2 SVGEGT come from the germline V gene. Trimming at V came to 4 bases and at J to 5 bases, leaving 11 bases not matched to a gene. The CDR3, as DNA: TGTGCCAGCAGTTCCCCGGCAGCGGGGACCCACGAGCAGTACTTC. Translation gives CASSSPAAGTHEQYF.